The 30 T cell receptor beta chains given below trace back to one sample, sequenced in a study of human T cells and chemical hapten exposure. The sample's time point: patch test 1, 2 weeks after DPC sensitization. Treatment: therapeutic diphenylcyclopropenone sensitization with weekly scalp DPC. TCRdb used MiXCR to reprocess the RACE reads, holding one entry per CDR3 protein. The repertoire holds some 200,000 distinct CDR3 sequences, 20% to 25% seen once, with roughly 6.7% in the top ten. Sequences were derived from whole blood, sampled in connection with sensitization to the hapten diphenylcyclopropenone (DPC). These TCRs come from a woman between 50 and 59 years old with alopecia areata. Some clones in this sample may be carry-over from other donors' samples.

This clonotype was picked up a small number of times. The rearrangement links TRBV10-3 to TRBJ2-1; 10 nucleotides agree with TRBD1. From germline, CDR1 is ENHRY and CDR2 SYGVKD. The J segment lost 8 bases and the V segment lost 10 bases, leaving 14 bases of the junction unmatched. The CDR3 consists of 15 residues. CDR3 nucleotide sequence: TGTGCCACGACGGACAGGGGGGGCACGGTCGATGAGCAGTTCTTC. Protein: CATTDRGGTVDEQFF.

This clonotype was seen more than once but under ten times. The chain has TRBV10-3 and TRBJ1-1; D gene uncertain. Trimming cost V 10 bases and J 0 bases, with 6 bases left between them. Looked up from germline, CDR1 is ENHRY and CDR2 is SYGVKD. The CDR3 has 11 residues. The chain's CDR3 is CASGLNTEAFF. In nucleotides, the CDR3 is TGTGCCAGTGGACTGAACACTGAAGCTTTCTTT.

V usage is TRBV20-1 and J usage is TRBJ2-6; 7 bases align to TRBD1. The V gene end was trimmed by 1 base and the J gene end by 2 bases; junction bases not matched to a gene: 5. CDR1 and CDR2 (germline): DFQATT, SNEGSKA (reference sequence). The CDR3 consists of 16 residues. The CDR3 sequence is CSARASDRAGANVLTF. The CDR3 nucleotides read TGCAGTGCTAGAGCCAGTGACAGGGCTGGGGCCAACGTCCTGACTTTC.

This clonotype has just one count. The J gene is TRBJ2-5, the V gene TRBV7-9; TRBD2 agrees at 16 bases. V shed 3 bases and J 5 bases; nucleotides not matched to a gene: 6. Germline-derived CDR1 and CDR2 are SEHNR and FQNEAQ (reference sequence). The CDR3 is made up of 17 amino acids. The CDR3 is CASSFGTSGRAWETQYF. DNA for the CDR3: TGTGCCAGCAGCTTCGGGACTAGCGGGAGGGCCTGGGAGACCCAGTACTTC.

V is TRBV12-3 or TRBV12-4 and J is TRBJ2-5, with D perhaps TRBD2 (5 bases). V was clipped by 8 bases and J by 5 bases, with 12 bases between them. The CDR3 is 12 residues long. This CDR3 is CASSGSPETQYF. The CDR3, as DNA: TGTGCCAGCTCGGGGTCCCCCGAGACCCAGTACTTC.

The chain uses TRBV24-1 and TRBJ2-5, with a possible D match to TRBD1 (7 bases). The CDR3 extends over 18 amino acids. V lost 2 bases to trimming and J lost 2 bases, with 20 bases between them. Germline loops: CDR1 KGHDR, CDR2 SFDVKD. CDR3 DNA sequence: TGTGCCACCAGTGATTGGCAGGGGGGACCCCTAACTCAAGAGACCCAGTACTTC. Amino acid sequence: CATSDWQGGPLTQETQYF.

The rearrangement joins TRBV29-1 to TRBJ1-1; D gene unclear. Germline lookup yields CDR1 SQVTM and CDR2 ANQGSEA. V dropped 7 bases and J dropped 6 bases, with 21 bases sitting between them. The CDR3 covers 14 residues. The CDR3 DNA sequence: TGCAGCGCACAGCCACACTACTCTTCAGCTGAAGCTTTCTTT. As protein: CSAQPHYSSAEAFF.

V is TRBV28 and J is TRBJ2-1; 8 nucleotides agree with TRBD2. The V segment lost 3 bases and the J segment 7 bases; nucleotides outside the gene matches: 5. CDR1 and CDR2 from the germline V gene are MDHEN and SYDVKM. The CDR3 has 14 amino acids. Here the CDR3 DNA reads TGTGCCAGCAGTTTTACCAGCGGGAGTAATGAGCAGTTCTTC. Translating gives CASSFTSGSNEQFF.

This clonotype was seen a few times. This chain links TRBV12-3 or TRBV12-4 with TRBJ1-4; D gene ambiguous. The CDR3 covers 13 residues. V was shortened by 0 bases and J by 8 bases, with 7 bases between the two germline ends. CDR3 nucleotides: TGTGCCAGCAGTTTAGCGGTCGGGGAAAAACTGTTTTTT. Translating gives CASSLAVGEKLFF.

The J gene is TRBJ2-1, the V gene TRBV29-1; maybe TRBD2 (6 bases). Germline CDR1 and CDR2: SQVTM and ANQGSEA. This CDR3 is 12 amino acids long. V lost 4 bases and J 2 bases, leaving 6 bases between the germline ends. DNA of the CDR3: TGCAGCGTTGGACTAGCCTACAATGAGCAGTTCTTC. Its protein product is CSVGLAYNEQFF.

The chain carries TRBV5-1 and TRBJ1-1, with TRBD1 as a possible D gene (5 bases). V lost 0 bases, J lost 7 bases, and 16 bases lay in between. Germline assignment: CDR1 SGHRS and CDR2 YFSETQ. The CDR3 runs 15 residues. CDR3 sequence: CASSLGGRVIDEAFF. In DNA, the CDR3 is TGCGCCAGCAGCTTGGGGGGCAGGGTCATCGATGAAGCTTTCTTT.

The chain is built from TRBV7-8 and TRBJ1-3, with a tentative D call TRBD1 (6 bases). CDR1 is SGHVS, CDR2 FQNEAQ, per germline. V lost 3 bases to trimming and J lost 0 bases, with 15 bases between them. The CDR3 spans 17 residues. The CDR3 DNA sequence: TGTGCCAGCAGCTTGACAGGACCGCTAACCTCTGGAAACACCATATATTTT. Amino acids: CASSLTGPLTSGNTIYF.

The chain carries TRBV29-1 and TRBJ2-7; D call uncertain. The CDR3 consists of 11 residues. Trimming shortened V by 4 bases and J by 4 bases, and 8 bases separated the two germline ends. CDR1 and CDR2 (germline): SQVTM, ANQGSEA. CDR3 in DNA: TGCAGCGTTGTCCTAGGGTACGAGCAGTACTTC. As protein: CSVVLGYEQYF.

This clonotype was seen a few times. The chain's CDR3 is CASSPLLAGVGDTQYF. The CDR3 coding sequence is TGTGCCAGCAGTCCCCTACTAGCGGGAGTAGGAGATACGCAGTATTTT. V and J are TRBV12-3 or TRBV12-4 and TRBJ2-3; 11 positions agree with TRBD2. V lost 5 bases and J lost 5; bases outside the gene matches: 9. The CDR3 runs 16 residues.

The chain joins TRBV11-2 to TRBJ2-7; maybe TRBD1 (6 bases). CDR3 size: 14 residues. Per germline, CDR1 SGHAT and CDR2 FQNNGV. The V end was cut by 4 bases, the J end by 4 bases, with 14 bases between. The chain's CDR3 is CASSYGQRRYEQYF. Written as DNA, the CDR3 is TGTGCCAGCAGCTACGGACAGCGAAGATACGAGCAGTACTTC.

V and J are TRBV29-1 and TRBJ2-1, with 12 bases that match TRBD2. CDR1 is SQVTM and CDR2 is ANQGSEA in the germline V gene. V dropped 3 bases and J dropped 8; count of bases not matched to a gene: 8. The CDR3 has 15 residues. The CDR3 reads CSVEPSSGRAYEQFF. The CDR3 DNA reads TGCAGCGTTGAGCCCTCTAGCGGGAGGGCCTATGAGCAGTTCTTC.

This rearrangement joins TRBV2 to TRBJ2-1, with D perhaps TRBD1 (6 bases). The germline V and J ends were trimmed by 3 bases and 2 bases, with 8 bases remaining between them. Germline CDR1 SNHLY, CDR2 FYNNEI. This CDR3 is 14 amino acids long. As DNA, the CDR3 is TGTGCCAGCAGTGACGACAGGCCCTACAATGAGCAGTTCTTC. Translating it yields CASSDDRPYNEQFF.

This clonotype came up a few times. V gene TRBV5-1 combines with J gene TRBJ2-7, with 9 bases aligning to TRBD1. The V segment lost 3 bases and the J segment 7 bases; nucleotides outside the gene matches: 5. The CDR3 totals 13 residues. The germline V gene has CDR1 SGHRS and CDR2 YFSETQ. The CDR3 region has the DNA TGCGCCAGCAGCTGGGGACAGGGAAGGGAGCAGTACTTC. Translation gives CASSWGQGREQYF. The complete variable domain, with remaining parts taken from reference TRBV5-1 and TRBJ2-7, reads KAGVTQTPRYLIKTRGQQVTLSCSPISGHRSVSWYQQTPGQGLQFLFEYFSETQRNKGNFPGRFSGRQFSNSRSEMNVSTLELGDSALYLCASSWGQGREQYFGPGTRLTVT.

The sample holds a few counts of this clonotype. V usage is TRBV5-1 and J usage is TRBJ1-1, with 7 positions matching TRBD1. Germline values: CDR1 SGHRS, CDR2 YFSETQ. CDR3 length: 13 amino acids. J was trimmed by 6 bases and V by 0 bases; bases with no gene match: 2. As DNA, the CDR3 is TGCGCCAGCAGCTTGGACAGGGGCGCTGAAGCTTTCTTT. Its protein product is CASSLDRGAEAFF.

The genes are TRBV20-1 and TRBJ1-1, with D perhaps TRBD1 (6 bases). V lost 6 bases to trimming and J lost 5 bases, with 16 bases between them. CDR3 size: 13 residues. Per germline, CDR1 DFQATT and CDR2 SNEGSKA (reference sequence). The CDR3 nucleotides read TGCAGTGCCCGAGGGGGGCTGCGAACTGAAGCTTTCTTT. Its protein product is CSARGGLRTEAFF.

This clonotype was counted between two and nine times. This sequence joins TRBV29-1 and TRBJ2-7, with 9 bases aligning to TRBD2. In germline, CDR1 is SQVTM, CDR2 ANQGSEA. V was clipped by 6 bases and J by 3 bases; unmatched bases: 6. The CDR3 loop spans 13 amino acids. The CDR3 nucleotides read TGCAGCGTCATAGGGCGGGGGGGCTACGAGCAGTACTTC. It encodes CSVIGRGGYEQYF.

The CDR3 sequence is CASSAHLAGGYEQYF. CDR3 sequence (DNA): TGTGCCAGCAGTGCCCACCTAGCGGGGGGCTACGAGCAGTACTTC. The chain uses TRBV28 and TRBJ2-7; TRBD2 agrees at 11 bases. Per germline, CDR1 MDHEN and CDR2 SYDVKM. This CDR3 contains 15 residues. The ends lost 5 bases at V and 3 bases at J; junction bases unmatched: 6. The variable domain in full, with the rest retrieved from reference TRBV28 and TRBJ2-7, is DVKVTQSSRYLVKRTGEKVFLECVQDMDHENMFWYRQDPGLGLRLIYFSYDVKMKEKGDIPEGYSVSREKKERFSLILESASTNQTSMYLCASSAHLAGGYEQYFGPGTRLTVT.

This clonotype was found many times. This chain joins TRBV5-1 and TRBJ2-3; no reliable D call. V shed 1 base and J shed 2 bases, with 11 bases lying between them. Germline CDR1 and CDR2: SGHRS and YFSETQ. The CDR3 loop spans 15 amino acids. DNA for the CDR3: TGCGCCAGCAGCTTGATAGACCGACTCACAGATACGCAGTATTTT. This gives the protein CASSLIDRLTDTQYF.

The genes are TRBV20-1 and TRBJ2-3; D gene ambiguous. This CDR3 region has 16 residues. The V gene's germline CDR1 is DFQATT and CDR2 SNEGSKA (reference sequence). Trimming cost V 6 bases and J 0 bases, with 19 bases left between them. CDR3 coding DNA: TGCAGTGCACAGCCCAAGGGCGGTTATAGCACAGATACGCAGTATTTT. This gives the protein CSAQPKGGYSTDTQYF.

This chain uses TRBV12-3 or TRBV12-4 with TRBJ2-1, with 7 positions matching TRBD2. The trim removed 2 bases at V and 5 bases at J, leaving 6 bases unmatched. The length of the CDR3 is 15 residues. The CDR3 region is CASSLKASGNNEQFF. The CDR3 region has the DNA TGTGCCAGCAGTTTAAAGGCTAGCGGCAACAATGAGCAGTTCTTC.

The chain employs TRBV5-5 and TRBJ2-7; D gene ambiguous. Germline-derived CDR1 and CDR2 are SGHKS and YYEKEE (reference sequence). This CDR3 has 13 residues. Trimming took 2 bases from V and 3 from J, leaving 9 bases between them. The CDR3 loop reads CASSLALFYEQYF. Here the CDR3 DNA reads TGTGCCAGCAGCTTAGCTCTGTTCTACGAGCAGTACTTC.

In this sample, this clonotype turned up a few times. The V call is TRBV5-1, the J call TRBJ2-7; D is uncertain. V gave up 4 bases and J gave up 0 bases, with 14 bases separating them. CDR3 size: 15 residues. CDR1 and CDR2 (germline): SGHRS, YFSETQ. The CDR3 DNA reads as TGCGCCAGCAGCGGTGCAGCCGAGAGCTCCTACGAGCAGTACTTC. Translated: CASSGAAESSYEQYF.

V and J are TRBV5-6 and TRBJ2-7; D could derive from TRBD1 or TRBD2 (5 bases each). V was shortened by 4 bases and J by 7 bases, with 24 bases between the two germline ends. Germline CDR1 and CDR2: SGHDT and YYEEEE. The length of the CDR3 is 16 residues. The DNA of the CDR3 is TGTGCCAGCAGCCCGGGACGGCTCGTCCGTGGGCGGGAGCAGTACTTC. This translates into CASSPGRLVRGREQYF. The full variable domain, its missing parts supplied by reference TRBV5-6 and TRBJ2-7, is DAGVTQSPTHLIKTRGQQVTLRCSPKSGHDTVSWYQQALGQGPQFIFQYYEEEERQRGNFPDRFSGHQFPNYSSELNVNALLLGDSALYLCASSPGRLVRGREQYFGPGTRLTVT.

This clonotype was seen repeatedly, ten times or more. V usage is TRBV6-6 and J usage is TRBJ2-1; no firm D call. The CDR3 covers 12 residues. The V gene lost 5 bases and the J gene lost 4 bases, with 6 bases spanning the gap. Looked up from germline, CDR1 is MNHNY and CDR2 is SVGAGI (reference sequence). CDR3 region: CASSRPYNEQFF. CDR3 nucleotide sequence: TGTGCCAGCAGTCGCCCATACAATGAGCAGTTCTTC.

This clonotype was found many times. The rearrangement uses TRBV7-9 and TRBJ1-1; no firm D call. The germline V gene encodes CDR1 SEHNR and CDR2 FQNEAQ (reference sequence). The CDR3 has 11 residues. V lost 1 base and J 7 bases, leaving 4 bases between the germline ends. The CDR3 bases are TGTGCCAGCAGCTTAGAGGGTGAAGCTTTCTTT. This codes for CASSLEGEAFF. Full variable domain (remainder filled in from reference TRBV7-9 and TRBJ1-1): DTGVSQNPRHKITKRGQNVTFRCDPISEHNRLYWYRQTLGQGPEFLTYFQNEAQLEKSRLLSDRFSAERPKGSFSTLEIQRTEQGDSAMYLCASSLEGEAFFGQGTRLTVV.